This paragraph reports one TCR beta chain. This sample stems from a study of OX40 agonist ivuxolimab in advanced cancers. Looked up from germline, CDR1 is LNHDA and CDR2 is SQIVND (reference sequence). The length of the CDR3 is 18 residues. V was cut by 4 bases and J by 0 bases, with 20 bases left in between. The assay was immunoSEQ multiplex PCR, and TCRdb's table has in-frame clones only and misses some. The sample lists approximately 31,000 clones, about 87% occurring once. The source of this sequence is an adult with an advanced solid tumor such as melanoma, head and neck, liver or kidney cancer. Here the sequenced sample was CD4+ or CD8+ T cells sorted from blood, taken in a trial of the OX40 agonist ivuxolimab. This chain uses TRBV19 with TRBJ2-3; D not resolved. The CDR3 spells CASSTRRLQRTSTDTQYF. The CDR3 nucleotides read TGTGCCAGTAGTACACGCAGGTTGCAGAGAACTAGCACAGATACGCAGTATTTT.